The following is a TCR beta chain sequence with its context. Antigen specificity is unknown. The data derive from a study of T cell responses to AZD1222 COVID-19 vaccine. In the study overall: Samples with a second dose at about 4 or about 12 weeks were pooled together.

Trimming took 2 bases from V and 0 from J, leaving 16 bases between them. This CDR3 spans 17 amino acids. Here immunoSEQ multiplex PCR was the method, and the copy in TCRdb shows in-frame clones only, minus some. The repertoire holds roughly 150,000 clones, with under 95% as singletons. Findings and limits, study-wide: Targeting of unmutated variant regions was reportedly seen in nearly half of spike-specific TCRs.

The sample here was peripheral blood, taken on day 0 of AZD1222 vaccination. The clonotype originates from an adult in good health. The V and J genes are TRBV5-3 and TRBJ2-3, with D tentatively TRBD1 (6 bases). TRBV5-3 is placed among ORFs of uncertain function. The CDR3 spells CARSFGVTGMSTDTQYF. The DNA of the CDR3 is TGTGCCAGAAGCTTTGGAGTTACAGGGATGAGCACAGATACGCAGTATTTT.